This T cell receptor beta chain was sequenced during a study of tumor-infiltrating lymphocytes in primary liver carcinoma. Turning to the study itself: The patient group consisted of men and women aged 30 to 69 years. Samples returned roughly 3.65 to 8 million productive TCRbeta reads each. Read depth did not differ significantly between tissue types.

Germline V lookup: CDR1 MNHEY, CDR2 SVGEGT. V was trimmed by 0 bases and J by 1 base, leaving 9 bases between them. This CDR3 has 15 residues. RNA was extracted from whole blood without cell sorting, alongside germline DNA. General observations from the study: Tumor samples exhibited a significantly greater top-250-clone fraction than blood samples (p = 0.039). There was no comparison of CD4+ and CD8+ repertoires, as samples were bulk unsorted.

From roughly 0.45 ug total RNA, TCR beta cDNA was generated with a primer in the constant region. Employing slightly modified ARM-PCR, three nested multiplex PCR rounds were run, and these gave rise to the TCR beta libraries. The study ran its first two PCR rounds for approximately 10 cycles each, using TRBV1-TRBV30 forward primers and a C-beta reverse primer. One entry per CDR3 protein, called by TCRdb with MiXCR from the multiplex PCR reads. Among hundreds of thousands of distinct CDR3 sequences listed, 45% to 70% were seen once. This clonotype was counted a few times. Its antigen is undetermined. Sequencing used peripheral blood. The chain uses TRBV6-2 or TRBV6-3 and TRBJ1-1; D is unclear. This receptor was identified in a woman between 25 and 40 years old with primary liver carcinoma and hepatitis B virus infection. CDR3 nucleotide sequence: TGTGCCAGCAGTTACTCCCGGCCACAGAACACTGAAGCTTTCTTT. This translates into CASSYSRPQNTEAFF.